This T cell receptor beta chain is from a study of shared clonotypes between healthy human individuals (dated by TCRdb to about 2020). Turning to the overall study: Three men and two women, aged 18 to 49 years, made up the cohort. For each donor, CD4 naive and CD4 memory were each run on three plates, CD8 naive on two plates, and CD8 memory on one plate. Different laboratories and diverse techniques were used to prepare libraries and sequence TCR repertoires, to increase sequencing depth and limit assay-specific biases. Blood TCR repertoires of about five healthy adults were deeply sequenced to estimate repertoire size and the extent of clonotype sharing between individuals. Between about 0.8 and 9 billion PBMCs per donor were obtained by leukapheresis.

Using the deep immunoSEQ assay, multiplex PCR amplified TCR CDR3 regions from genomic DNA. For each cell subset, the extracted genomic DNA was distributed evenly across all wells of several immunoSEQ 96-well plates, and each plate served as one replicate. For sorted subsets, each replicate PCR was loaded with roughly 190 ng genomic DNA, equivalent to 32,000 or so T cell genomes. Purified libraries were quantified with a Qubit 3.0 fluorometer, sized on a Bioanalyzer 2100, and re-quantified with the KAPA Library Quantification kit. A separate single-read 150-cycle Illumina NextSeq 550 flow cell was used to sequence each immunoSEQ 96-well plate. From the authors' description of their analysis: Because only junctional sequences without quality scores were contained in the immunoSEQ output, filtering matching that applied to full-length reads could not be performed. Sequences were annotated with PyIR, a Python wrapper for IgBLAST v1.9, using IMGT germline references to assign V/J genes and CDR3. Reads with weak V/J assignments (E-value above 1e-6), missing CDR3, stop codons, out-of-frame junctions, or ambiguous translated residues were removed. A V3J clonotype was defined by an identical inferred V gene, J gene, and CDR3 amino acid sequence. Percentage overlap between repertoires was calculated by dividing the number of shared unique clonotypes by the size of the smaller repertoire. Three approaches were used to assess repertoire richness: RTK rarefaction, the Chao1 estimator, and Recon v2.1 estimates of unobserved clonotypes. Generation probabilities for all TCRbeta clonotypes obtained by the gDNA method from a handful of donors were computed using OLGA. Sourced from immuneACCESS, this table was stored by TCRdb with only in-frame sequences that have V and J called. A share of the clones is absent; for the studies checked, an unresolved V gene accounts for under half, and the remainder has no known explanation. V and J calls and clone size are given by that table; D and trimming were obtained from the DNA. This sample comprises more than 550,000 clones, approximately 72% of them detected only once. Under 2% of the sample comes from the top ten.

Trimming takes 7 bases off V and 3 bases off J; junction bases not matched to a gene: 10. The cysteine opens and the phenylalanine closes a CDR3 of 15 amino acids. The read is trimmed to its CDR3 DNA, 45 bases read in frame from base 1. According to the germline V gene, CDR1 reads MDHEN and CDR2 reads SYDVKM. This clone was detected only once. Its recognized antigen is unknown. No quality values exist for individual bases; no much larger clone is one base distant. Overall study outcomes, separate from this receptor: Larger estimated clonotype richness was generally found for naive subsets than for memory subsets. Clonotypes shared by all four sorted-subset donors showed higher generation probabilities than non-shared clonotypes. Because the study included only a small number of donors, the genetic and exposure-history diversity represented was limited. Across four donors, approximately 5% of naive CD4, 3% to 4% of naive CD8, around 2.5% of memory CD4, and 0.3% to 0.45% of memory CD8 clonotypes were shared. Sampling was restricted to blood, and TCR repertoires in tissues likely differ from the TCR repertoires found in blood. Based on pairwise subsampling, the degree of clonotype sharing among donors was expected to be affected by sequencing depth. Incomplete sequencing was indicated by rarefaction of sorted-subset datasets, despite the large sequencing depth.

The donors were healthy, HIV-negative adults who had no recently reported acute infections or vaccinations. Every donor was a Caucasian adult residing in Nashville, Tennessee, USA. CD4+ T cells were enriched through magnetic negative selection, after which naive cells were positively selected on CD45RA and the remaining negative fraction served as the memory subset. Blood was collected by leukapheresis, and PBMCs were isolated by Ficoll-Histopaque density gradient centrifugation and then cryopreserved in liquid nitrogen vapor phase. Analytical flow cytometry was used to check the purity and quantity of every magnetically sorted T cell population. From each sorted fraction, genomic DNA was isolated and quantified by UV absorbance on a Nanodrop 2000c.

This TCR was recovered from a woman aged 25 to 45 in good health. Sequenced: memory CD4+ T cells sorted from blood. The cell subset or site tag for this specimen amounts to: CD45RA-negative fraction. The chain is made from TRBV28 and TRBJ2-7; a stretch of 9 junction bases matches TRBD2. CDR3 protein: CASMLGAGGGYEQYF. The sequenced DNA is TGTGCCAGCATGTTGGGAGCGGGAGGTGGCTACGAGCAGTACTTC.